The 17 T cell receptor beta chains given below trace back to one sample, sequenced in a study of radiotherapy plus CTLA-4 blockade in lung cancer. TCRdb's copy holds only in-frame clones and misses some; the assay was immunoSEQ multiplex PCR. The sample carries around 91,000 clones, 85% to 90% recorded once. The source was peripheral blood, collected from a patient treated with radiotherapy plus ipilimumab. These receptors all come from a human donor with non-small cell lung cancer that progressed on radiotherapy plus ipilimumab.

Here the CDR3 DNA reads TGTGCCATCAATCCCCAGGGTAGCGGGCTCTACAATGAGCAGTTCTTC. This gives the protein CAINPQGSGLYNEQFF. The chain joins TRBV10-3 to TRBJ2-1; 7 bases map to TRBD2. Germline-derived CDR1 and CDR2 are ENHRY and SYGVKD. V lost 7 bases and J lost 3; bases outside the gene matches: 12. This CDR3 comprises 16 residues.

The chain employs TRBV2 and TRBJ2-1; 8 bases are a match to TRBD2. Germline assignment: CDR1 SNHLY and CDR2 FYNNEI. With 4 bases clipped from V and 0 bases from J, the junction kept 5 bases outside the gene matches. CDR3 length equals 16 residues. The CDR3: CASSGPGTSSYNEQFF. The CDR3 coding sequence is TGTGCCAGCAGTGGACCAGGGACTAGCTCCTACAATGAGCAGTTCTTC.

The chain has TRBV18 and TRBJ2-7, with 8 bases that match TRBD2. This CDR3 is 13 amino acids long. V lost 3 bases to trimming and J lost 6 bases; unmatched junction nucleotides: 4. Germline assignment: CDR1 KGHSH and CDR2 LQKENI. CDR3 sequence (DNA): TGTGCCAGCTCACCCGGGGGGGCGTCCGAGCAGTACTTC. Encoded protein: CASSPGGASEQYF. The full variable domain, its missing parts supplied by reference TRBV18 and TRBJ2-7, is NAGVMQNPRHLVRRRGQEARLRCSPMKGHSHVYWYRQLPEEGLKFMVYLQKENIIDESGMPKERFSAEFPKEGPSILRIQQVVRGDSAAYFCASSPGGASEQYFGPGTRLTVT.

The chain employs TRBV5-8 and TRBJ1-1; D not resolved. The V gene's germline CDR1 is SGHTS and CDR2 YDEGEE. Trimming took off 1 base at V and 0 bases at J, with 10 bases between the two ends. CDR3 length: 15 amino acids. The CDR3: CASSLLDRMNTEAFF. The CDR3 region has the DNA TGTGCCAGCAGCTTGCTTGACCGGATGAACACTGAAGCTTTCTTT.

The CDR3 spells CASSSSREQYF. The CDR3 nucleotides are TGTGCCAGCAGTTCCTCGAGGGAGCAGTACTTC. The chain combines TRBV28 with TRBJ2-7; D is ambiguous. Trimming removed 4 bases at V and 7 bases at J, with 8 bases between. Germline CDR1 and CDR2: MDHEN and SYDVKM. The CDR3 is 11 residues long.

The V call is TRBV6-5, the J call TRBJ1-2, with D maybe TRBD1 (5 bases). CDR3 length: 14 amino acids. V was shortened by 0 bases and J by 13 bases, with 18 bases between the two germline ends. The germline CDR1 and CDR2 sequences are MNHEY and SVGAGI. In nucleotides, the CDR3 is TGTGCCAGCAGTTACTCGAGGGGCCAGTCTGGTCGCACCTTC. This codes for CASSYSRGQSGRTF.

The rearrangement links TRBV2 to TRBJ1-5; the D is unclear. Trimming removed 8 bases at V and 1 base at J, with 9 bases between. This CDR3 has 13 amino acids. Per germline, CDR1 SNHLY and CDR2 FYNNEI. CDR3 residues: CASGSRSNQPQHF. The CDR3 nucleotides read TGTGCCAGCGGGAGTAGGAGCAATCAGCCCCAGCATTTT.

The V gene is TRBV7-6, the J gene TRBJ2-3, with D unresolved. The CDR3 is 13 amino acids. The germline gives CDR1 SGHVS, CDR2 FNYEAQ. V was cut by 5 bases and J by 2 bases, with 8 bases left in between. The CDR3 is CASSRLYTDTQYF. The CDR3 nucleotides read TGTGCCAGCAGCCGACTCTACACAGATACGCAGTATTTT. Full variable domain (rest looked up from reference TRBV7-6 and TRBJ2-3): GAGVSQSPRYKVTKRGQDVALRCDPISGHVSLYWYRQALGQGPEFLTYFNYEAQQDKSGLPNDRFSAERPEGSISTLTIQRTEQRDSAMYRCASSRLYTDTQYFGPGTRLTVL.

This rearrangement joins TRBV7-6 to TRBJ2-7; D is uncertain. The CDR3 is made up of 12 amino acids. V dropped 1 base and J dropped 6 bases, with 7 bases sitting between them. Germline CDR1 SGHVS, CDR2 FNYEAQ. CDR3 coding DNA: TGTGCCAGCAGCTTAGTCCCTGCCGAGCAGTACTTC. Translation: CASSLVPAEQYF. Filled out from reference TRBV7-6 and TRBJ2-7, the complete variable domain reads GAGVSQSPRYKVTKRGQDVALRCDPISGHVSLYWYRQALGQGPEFLTYFNYEAQQDKSGLPNDRFSAERPEGSISTLTIQRTEQRDSAMYRCASSLVPAEQYFGPGTRLTVT.

The rearrangement links TRBV7-9 to TRBJ1-1; TRBD1 might be the D (5 bases). Germline CDR1 SEHNR, CDR2 FQNEAQ (reference sequence). The V gene lost 3 bases and the J gene lost 0 bases, with 14 bases spanning the gap. This CDR3 has 16 amino acids. The CDR3 protein is CASSFPRLGVNTEAFF. The CDR3 DNA sequence: TGTGCCAGCAGCTTCCCCCGACTGGGGGTGAACACTGAAGCTTTCTTT.

The chain recombines TRBV5-4 with TRBJ1-2; 10 nucleotides align to TRBD1. Germline V gene data show CDR1 as SGHNT and CDR2 as YYREEE (reference sequence). With V trimmed by 4 bases and J by 7 bases, 4 bases remained unmatched. The CDR3 covers 13 residues. In nucleotides, the CDR3 is TGTGCCAGCAGCCCGGACAGGGGGTCTGGCTACACCTTC. This encodes CASSPDRGSGYTF.

This sequence joins TRBV9 and TRBJ2-7; TRBD1 matches at 9 bases. Germline V CDR1 and CDR2: SGDLS, YYNGEE. V was clipped by 0 bases and J by 5 bases; unmatched bases: 12. CDR3 length: 17 residues. CDR3 nucleotide sequence: TGTGCCAGCAGCGTAGGGCCCCCTGGGACAGGGAAGCACGAGCAGTACTTC. Amino acid sequence: CASSVGPPGTGKHEQYF.

CDR3 amino acids: CASGLGLGQETQYF. The CDR3 bases are TGTGCTAGTGGTTTGGGACTAGGGCAAGAGACCCAGTACTTC. The chain uses TRBV12-5 and TRBJ2-5, with a possible D match to TRBD2 (6 bases). Germline loops: CDR1 LGHNT, CDR2 FRNRAP. V dropped 1 base and J dropped 2 bases, with 8 bases sitting between them. The CDR3 loop spans 14 amino acids.

This chain joins TRBV5-1 and TRBJ2-1; 13 bases are shared with TRBD2. With V trimmed by 4 bases and J by 8 bases, 6 bases remained unmatched. Germline loops: CDR1 SGHRS, CDR2 YFSETQ. CDR3 length: 15 residues. The CDR3 DNA reads TGCGCCAGCAGCCCGGGACTAGCGGGACCCTATGAGCAGTTCTTC. This codes for CASSPGLAGPYEQFF.

The rearrangement joins TRBV4-1 to TRBJ1-2; maybe TRBD1 (5 bases). V lost 3 bases and J lost 7, with 12 bases in between. Germline loops: CDR1 MGHRA, CDR2 YSYEKL. The CDR3 totals 13 residues. CDR3 sequence (DNA): TGCGCCAGCAGCCACCTGGGGGTGGGTGGCTACACCTTC. Encoded protein: CASSHLGVGGYTF.

The V call is TRBV5-1, the J call TRBJ1-1; D remains ambiguous. CDR3 length: 12 residues. The germline gives CDR1 SGHRS, CDR2 YFSETQ. V was pared by 1 base and J by 7 bases, with 8 bases between. CDR3 loop: CASSLPTGEAFF. The CDR3 bases are TGCGCCAGCAGCTTGCCCACGGGTGAAGCTTTCTTT.

The gene calls are TRBV25-1 and TRBJ1-1, with D unclear. The ends were cut back, 4 bases at V and 1 base at J, with 1 base in the middle. The V gene's germline CDR1 is MGHDK and CDR2 SYGVNS. CDR3 length: 11 residues. The CDR3 nucleotides are TGTGCCAGCAGTGCGAACACTGAAGCTTTCTTT. Amino acid sequence: CASSANTEAFF.